This passage covers 19 T cell receptor beta chains from one sample sequenced in a study of cytomegalovirus exposure and HLA in healthy donors. Primers included in the PCR were 60 Vbeta and 13 Jbeta primers. Produced via immunoSEQ multiplex PCR; TCRdb's table is partial and in-frame only. The sample consists of about 180,000 clones, more than 75% of them appearing once. The sequenced material came from PBMCs. The source of these receptors is a woman in her 30s in good health and CMV-seropositive.

V usage is TRBV5-6 and J usage is TRBJ2-3, with a possible D match to TRBD2 (7 bases). Between the trimmed V and J ends, which lost 1 base and 1 base, there was a span of 10 bases. CDR3 size: 15 residues. Germline V gene lookup returns CDR1 SGHDT and CDR2 YYEEEE. CDR3 nucleotide sequence: TGTGCCAGCAGCTTGAGAGGGGGGGGCACAGATACGCAGTATTTT. This translates into CASSLRGGGTDTQYF.

This chain uses TRBV6-4 with TRBJ1-6; the D gene is possibly TRBD1 (6 bases). Trimming pared 0 bases from V and 9 bases from J, leaving 12 bases between. The CDR3 loop spans 15 amino acids. Germline CDR1 and CDR2: MRHNA and SNTAGT. CDR3 loop: CASSDSDSPSSPLHF. In nucleotides, the CDR3 is TGTGCCAGCAGTGACTCGGACAGTCCAAGTTCACCCCTCCACTTT.

The chain recombines TRBV5-1 with TRBJ2-4; 13 bases agree with TRBD2. J gave up 5 bases and V 7 bases, and 9 bases lay outside the gene matches. The CDR3 is made up of 16 amino acids. Looked up from germline, CDR1 is SGHRS and CDR2 is YFSETQ. The CDR3 protein is CASQPTSGGAQNIQYF. In nucleotides, the CDR3 is TGCGCCAGCCAACCCACTAGCGGGGGGGCCCAAAACATTCAGTACTTC.

The chain couples TRBV4-1 to TRBJ2-7; perhaps TRBD2 as D (5 bases). Germline lookup yields CDR1 MGHRA and CDR2 YSYEKL. The CDR3 has 15 residues. V shed 3 bases and J shed 7 bases, with 19 bases lying between them. The CDR3 DNA reads as TGCGCCAGCAGCCAGGCGACTACATCCTACGGGGAGCAGTACTTC. This codes for CASSQATTSYGEQYF.

As regards this clone: At one of its ends the junction is not consistent with the germline gene, which may arise from a read error. V usage is TRBV12-5 and J usage is TRBJ2-6; TRBD1 agrees at 7 bases. This CDR3 contains 18 residues. The V gene's germline CDR1 is LGHNT and CDR2 FRNRAP. The CDR3 loop is CASSLVRTGDSGANVLTF. The CDR3 DNA follows: TGTGCTAGTAGTTTGGTCAGGACAGGTGACTCTGGGGCCAACGTCCTGACTTTC.

This sequence joins TRBV5-1 and TRBJ1-6, with D tentatively TRBD1 (5 bases). Trimming pared 4 bases from V and 6 bases from J, leaving 17 bases between. Per germline, CDR1 SGHRS and CDR2 YFSETQ. The CDR3 is made up of 16 amino acids. CDR3: CASSVLGQGSNSPLHF. CDR3 bases: TGCGCCAGCAGCGTACTGGGGCAGGGCAGTAATTCACCCCTCCACTTT.

The gene calls are TRBV4-1 and TRBJ2-3; no firm D call. The germline V gene has CDR1 MGHRA and CDR2 YSYEKL. The CDR3 totals 14 residues. V lost 2 bases and J lost 1, with 7 bases in between. CDR3 residues: CASSQIRGTDTQYF. The DNA for the CDR3 is TGCGCCAGCAGCCAAATTAGAGGCACAGATACGCAGTATTTT.

The CDR3 bases are TGTGCCAGCAGCCCGGGACTAGCGGGGGCGTACACCGGGGAGCTGTTTTTT. Residues: CASSPGLAGAYTGELFF. The V gene is TRBV9, the J gene TRBJ2-2, with 14 bases that match TRBD2. Germline CDR1 and CDR2: SGDLS and YYNGEE. Germline trimming cut 4 bases from V and 3 bases from J; bases unmatched to any gene: 5. The CDR3 length is 17 residues.

A note on this clone: The same CDR3 can be traced to other DNA sequences in this sample. The chain recombines TRBV11-3 with TRBJ2-1; 8 bases are a match to TRBD2. Germline trimming cut 1 base from V and 2 bases from J; bases unmatched to any gene: 1. The V gene's germline CDR1 is SGHNT and CDR2 YENEEA. The CDR3 covers 15 residues. As DNA, the CDR3 is TGTGCCAGCAGCTTAGCGGGGGGGCCCTACAATGAGCAGTTCTTC. It encodes CASSLAGGPYNEQFF.

This clone has only a few counts. The gene calls are TRBV7-2 and TRBJ1-6; 11 bases line up with TRBD1. The CDR3 runs to 15 residues. V lost 1 base and J lost 7; bases outside the gene matches: 0. In germline, CDR1 is SGHTA, CDR2 FQGNSA. In DNA form, the CDR3 reads TGTACCAGCAGCTTAGGGGACAGGGGGAATTCACCCCTCCACTTT. It codes for CTSSLGDRGNSPLHF.

The chain is built from TRBV7-2 and TRBJ1-1; TRBD1 matches at 10 bases. The V and J ends lost 5 bases and 5 bases, in that order; junction bases with no gene match: 8. Germline assignment: CDR1 SGHTA and CDR2 FQGNSA. The CDR3 loop spans 15 amino acids. Here the CDR3 DNA reads TGTGCCAGCAGCCGTGGACAGGGGGGTCTTACTGAAGCTTTCTTT. This sequence encodes CASSRGQGGLTEAFF.

The V gene is TRBV7-2, the J gene TRBJ2-7; no reliable D call. The CDR3 is 14 residues long. V was trimmed by 7 bases and J by 4 bases, leaving 17 bases between them. Germline V gene data show CDR1 as SGHTA and CDR2 as FQGNSA. The CDR3 nucleotides read TGTGCCAGCAAGGTCCAGGCTCCGGATTACGAGCAGTACTTC. Translating gives CASKVQAPDYEQYF.

A few counts support this clone. V and J are TRBV4-2 and TRBJ1-5, with unresolved D. Germline V gene sequence: CDR1 LGHNA, CDR2 YNFKEQ. This CDR3 is built from 13 residues. V was trimmed by 0 bases and J by 5 bases, leaving 5 bases between them. CDR3 sequence: CASSQEVDQPQHF. The DNA of the CDR3 is TGTGCCAGCAGCCAAGAAGTAGATCAGCCCCAGCATTTT.

The rearrangement uses TRBV4-1 and TRBJ2-2; 10 bases line up with TRBD1. V shed 1 base, J shed 7 bases, and the junction held 9 bases outside the gene matches. The CDR3 runs to 17 residues. Germline assignment: CDR1 MGHRA and CDR2 YSYEKL. Here the CDR3 reads CASSQGATGGNVGELFF. CDR3 sequence (DNA): TGCGCCAGCAGCCAAGGGGCGACAGGGGGCAATGTCGGGGAGCTGTTTTTT.

This sequence joins TRBV27 and TRBJ2-1; D is possibly TRBD2 (6 bases). V lost 3 bases, J lost 0 bases, and 12 bases lay in between. CDR1 MNHEY and CDR2 SMNVEV come from the germline V gene (reference sequence). The CDR3 length is 16 residues. CDR3 nucleotide sequence: TGTGCCAGCAGTTTTGGGAGCGGGTACTCCTACAATGAGCAGTTCTTC. Translated: CASSFGSGYSYNEQFF.

The genes are TRBV27 and TRBJ1-4; D is perhaps TRBD1 (5 bases). The CDR3 contains 18 residues. The V and J ends lost 2 bases and 0 bases respectively, with 16 bases between them. Germline CDR1 MNHEY, CDR2 SMNVEV (reference sequence). CDR3 amino acids: CASSLRGRATATNEKLFF. In DNA, the CDR3 is TGTGCCAGCAGTTTAAGGGGCAGGGCAACTGCAACTAATGAAAAACTGTTTTTT.

This chain links TRBV9 with TRBJ2-5, with 10 nucleotides matching TRBD1. Trimming removed 0 bases from V and 5 bases from J; junction bases left unmatched: 10. This CDR3 is built from 17 residues. Germline values: CDR1 SGDLS, CDR2 YYNGEE. The CDR3 region is CASSVANGQGVRETQYF. CDR3 bases: TGTGCCAGCAGCGTAGCTAACGGACAGGGGGTGCGGGAGACCCAGTACTTC. Using reference TRBV9 and TRBJ2-5 for the parts outside the CDR3, the full variable domain is DSGVTQTPKHLITATGQRVTLRCSPRSGDLSVYWYQQSLDQGLQFLIQYYNGEERAKGNILERFSAQQFPDLHSELNLSSLELGDSALYFCASSVANGQGVRETQYFGPGTRLLVL.

This chain joins TRBV5-4 and TRBJ2-5; D might be TRBD1 (5 bases). The CDR3 extends over 19 amino acids. Deletions cut 1 base from V and 0 bases from J, with 22 bases between. Germline V gives CDR1 SGHNT, CDR2 YYREEE (reference sequence). The CDR3, as DNA: TGTGCCAGCAGCTTGTTCGCAGGGTTTCGCGCAACCGACCAAGAGACCCAGTACTTC. This sequence encodes CASSLFAGFRATDQETQYF.

This clone appeared once. The rearrangement joins TRBV9 to TRBJ2-1; 8 positions agree with TRBD1. The CDR3 has 14 amino acids. The V and J ends lost 3 bases and 3 bases, in that order; junction bases with no gene match: 2. Germline V gene lookup returns CDR1 SGDLS and CDR2 YYNGEE. For the CDR3, the DNA is TGTGCCAGCAGCGCAGGGGGCGTCTACAATGAGCAGTTCTTC. It yields the protein CASSAGGVYNEQFF.